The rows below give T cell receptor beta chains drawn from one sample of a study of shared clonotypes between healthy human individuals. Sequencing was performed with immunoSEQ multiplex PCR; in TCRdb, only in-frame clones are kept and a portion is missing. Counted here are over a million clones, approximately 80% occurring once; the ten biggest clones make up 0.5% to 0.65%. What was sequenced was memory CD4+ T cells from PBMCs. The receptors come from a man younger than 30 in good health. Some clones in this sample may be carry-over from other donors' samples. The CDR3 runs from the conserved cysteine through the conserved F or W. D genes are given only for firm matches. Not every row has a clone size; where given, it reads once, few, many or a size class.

cdr3_nt: TGCGCCAGCAGCTTGGCTGCAGGCCTTAACTATGGCTACACCTTC; cdr3_aa: CASSLAAGLNYGYTF; d_call: NA; clone_size: NA; j_call: TRBJ1-2; v_call: TRBV5-1
cdr3_nt: TGTGCCAGCAGTTACCGACAGGGAAATCAGCCCCAGCATTTT; cdr3_aa: CASSYRQGNQPQHF; d_call: TRBD1; clone_size: NA; j_call: TRBJ1-5; v_call: TRBV6-5
cdr3_nt: TGCAGCGTTGAATCGGAGGGGTACAATGGCTACACCTTC; cdr3_aa: CSVESEGYNGYTF; d_call: NA; clone_size: NA; j_call: TRBJ1-2; v_call: TRBV29-1
cdr3_nt: TGCGCCAGCAGCTACAGAGTATCCAACTATGGCTACACCTTC; cdr3_aa: CASSYRVSNYGYTF; d_call: NA; clone_size: NA; j_call: TRBJ1-2; v_call: TRBV5-1
cdr3_nt: TGTGCCAGCAAGGTAACCGAGGGACTAGACAACACCGGGGAGCTGTTTTTT; cdr3_aa: CASKVTEGLDNTGELFF; d_call: TRBD2; clone_size: few; j_call: TRBJ2-2; v_call: TRBV9
cdr3_nt: TGTGCCAGCAGCAGCCTGCCCGGGGATACGCAGTATTTT; cdr3_aa: CASSSLPGDTQYF; d_call: NA; clone_size: NA; j_call: TRBJ2-3; v_call: TRBV6-4
cdr3_nt: TGTGCCAGCACCTTGTTCGGGGATAGCAATCAGCCCCAGCATTTT; cdr3_aa: CASTLFGDSNQPQHF; d_call: NA; clone_size: few; j_call: TRBJ1-5; v_call: TRBV5-6
cdr3_nt: TGTGCCAGCGCAGATGGGCGCAATCAGCCCCAGCATTTT; cdr3_aa: CASADGRNQPQHF; d_call: NA; clone_size: NA; j_call: TRBJ1-5; v_call: TRBV6-1
cdr3_nt: TGTGCCAGCAGTGAAAGTCTTGGGACATGGGGAGGGGAGACCCAGTACTTC; cdr3_aa: CASSESLGTWGGETQYF; d_call: NA; clone_size: NA; j_call: TRBJ2-5; v_call: TRBV25-1
cdr3_nt: TGTGCCAGCAGTTTAATGGGGGTTGGGGACACTGAAGCTTTCTTT; cdr3_aa: CASSLMGVGDTEAFF; d_call: NA; clone_size: NA; j_call: TRBJ1-1; v_call: TRBV27
cdr3_nt: TGTGCCAGCAGTTTAGTGACGCACAGCAATCAGCCCCAGCATTTT; cdr3_aa: CASSLVTHSNQPQHF; d_call: NA; clone_size: NA; j_call: TRBJ1-5; v_call: TRBV28
cdr3_nt: TGCGCCAGCAGTGAGCCCTCGGTAGGGTTGAACATTCAGTACTTC; cdr3_aa: CASSEPSVGLNIQYF; d_call: NA; clone_size: NA; j_call: TRBJ2-4; v_call: TRBV10-2
cdr3_nt: TGTGCCAGCAGCTCCCCTTGGATCACAGATACGCAGTATTTT; cdr3_aa: CASSSPWITDTQYF; d_call: NA; clone_size: NA; j_call: TRBJ2-3; v_call: TRBV7-9
cdr3_nt: TGTGCCAGCAGCTTCACAGGGTCTGGAAACACCATATATTTT; cdr3_aa: CASSFTGSGNTIYF; d_call: NA; clone_size: NA; j_call: TRBJ1-3; v_call: TRBV5-4
cdr3_nt: TGTGCCAGCAGCTTAGGTGGACTAGCGGTTCTGAGCTCCTACAATGAGCAGTTCTTC; cdr3_aa: CASSLGGLAVLSSYNEQFF; d_call: TRBD2; clone_size: NA; j_call: TRBJ2-1; v_call: TRBV7-2
cdr3_nt: TGTGCCAGCAGTGGAATCCGGGACCGACTGAACGAGCAGTACTTC; cdr3_aa: CASSGIRDRLNEQYF; d_call: NA; clone_size: NA; j_call: TRBJ2-7; v_call: TRBV6-5
cdr3_nt: TGTGCCAGCAGCTTAGAGAATGGAGATACGCAGTATTTT; cdr3_aa: CASSLENGDTQYF; d_call: NA; clone_size: many; j_call: TRBJ2-3; v_call: TRBV11-2
cdr3_nt: TGTGCCTGGAGGATGACAGGGTCTGAAGCTTTCTTT; cdr3_aa: CAWRMTGSEAFF; d_call: TRBD1; clone_size: few; j_call: TRBJ1-1; v_call: TRBV30
cdr3_nt: TGTGCCATCAGCCTATCCAGCGGGAGGGAAGATGAGCAGTTCTTC; cdr3_aa: CAISLSSGREDEQFF; d_call: TRBD2; clone_size: few; j_call: TRBJ2-1; v_call: TRBV10-3
cdr3_nt: TGCAGCGTTGAAGCATGGGTCACTGAAGCTTTCTTT; cdr3_aa: CSVEAWVTEAFF; d_call: NA; clone_size: NA; j_call: TRBJ1-1; v_call: TRBV29-1